Below, 14 T cell receptor beta chains from the same sample are listed, as sequenced in a study of radiotherapy plus CTLA-4 blockade in lung cancer (dated by TCRdb to 2016 to 2018). Receptors were amplified or captured by the immunoSEQ multiplex PCR assay. The table was pulled from immuneACCESS by TCRdb, which kept in-frame rearrangements only. Such tables lose some clones; where checked, under half of the loss comes from unresolved V genes, and the rest has no known cause. The sample data list 30,000 to 35,000 clones, and approximately 78% of these were observed just once. Clones ranked in the top ten supply roughly 8% of the sample. This specimen was peripheral blood, taken from a patient treated with radiotherapy plus ipilimumab. The receptors originated from a human donor with non-small cell lung cancer who had stable disease on radiotherapy plus ipilimumab.

V and J are TRBV10-2 and TRBJ2-3; the D gene is possibly TRBD2 (5 bases). V lost 3 bases and J 4 bases, leaving 11 bases between the germline ends. Germline CDR1 reads WSHSY; CDR2 reads SAAADI. There are 14 residues in the CDR3. The CDR3: CASSDRGGADTQYF. Here the CDR3 DNA reads TGCGCCAGCAGTGATCGCGGAGGAGCAGATACGCAGTATTTT.

The rearrangement uses TRBV18 and TRBJ1-2; the D gene is possibly TRBD1 (5 bases). Germline CDR1 reads KGHSH; CDR2 reads LQKENI. The CDR3 totals 13 residues. V lost 6 bases to trimming and J lost 2 bases, with 10 bases between them. Written as DNA, the CDR3 is TGTGCCAGCTCGGAGACAGCCAACTATGGCTACACCTTC. It encodes CASSETANYGYTF.

The rearrangement links TRBV6-5 to TRBJ1-6; D uncertain. Between the trimmed V and J ends, which lost 5 bases and 11 bases, there was a span of 16 bases. The CDR3 has 14 amino acids. CDR1 and CDR2 (germline): MNHEY, SVGAGI. CDR3 residues: CASSTLSGGPPLHF. The CDR3 region has the DNA TGTGCCAGCAGTACCCTTTCTGGTGGTCCACCCCTCCACTTT.

The V and J genes are TRBV5-4 and TRBJ1-5; no clear D. This CDR3 contains 16 residues. V was cut by 4 bases and J by 0 bases, with 14 bases left in between. The V gene's germline CDR1 is SGHNT and CDR2 YYREEE (reference sequence). CDR3 DNA sequence: TGTGCCAGCAGCAGTGGCTACAAAGATAGCAATCAGCCCCAGCATTTT. Translation gives CASSSGYKDSNQPQHF. Together with reference TRBV5-4 and TRBJ1-5, the CDR3 gives the full variable domain: ETGVTQSPTHLIKTRGQQVTLRCSSQSGHNTVSWYQQALGQGPQFIFQYYREEENGRGNFPPRFSGLQFPNYSSELNVNALELDDSALYLCASSSGYKDSNQPQHFGDGTRLSIL.

The genes are TRBV11-2 and TRBJ2-2; D unresolved. The CDR3 has 13 residues. V lost 8 bases to trimming and J lost 5 bases, with 12 bases between them. The V gene's germline CDR1 is SGHAT and CDR2 FQNNGV. The CDR3 loop reads CASPSEVTGELFF. The CDR3 DNA follows: TGTGCCAGCCCCTCCGAGGTGACCGGGGAGCTGTTTTTT.

This clone showed up just a few times. V gene TRBV10-3 combines with J gene TRBJ1-5; a weak D match, TRBD1 (5 bases). CDR1 is ENHRY, CDR2 SYGVKD, per germline. The CDR3 is 14 amino acids. V lost 0 bases, J lost 4 bases, and 7 bases lay in between. Here the CDR3 reads CAISESGPNQPQHF. CDR3 sequence (DNA): TGTGCCATCAGTGAGTCGGGGCCTAATCAGCCCCAGCATTTT.

The chain joins TRBV27 to TRBJ1-5; D is perhaps TRBD1 (6 bases). CDR1 MNHEY and CDR2 SMNVEV come from the germline V gene (reference sequence). V was clipped by 3 bases and J by 1 base, with 10 bases between them. This CDR3 comprises 15 residues. The CDR3 loop is CASSFTGNSNQPQHF. As DNA, the CDR3 is TGTGCCAGCAGTTTTACAGGGAACAGCAATCAGCCCCAGCATTTT.

V gene TRBV28 combines with J gene TRBJ1-1; no clear D. CDR1 MDHEN and CDR2 SYDVKM come from the germline V gene. This CDR3 region has 15 residues. V dropped 6 bases and J dropped 0 bases, with 14 bases sitting between them. CDR3 DNA: TGTGCCAGCAGCCTACCGGACGGATTGAACACTGAAGCTTTCTTT. Protein product: CASSLPDGLNTEAFF.

Only one count was recorded for this clone. The same CDR3 can be traced to other DNA sequences in this sample. The CDR3 DNA follows: TGCAGCGTTGGAGTGAACACTGAAGCTTTCTTT. Translation: CSVGVNTEAFF. V gene TRBV29-1 combines with J gene TRBJ1-1; D gene uncertain. Trimming pared 4 bases from V and 0 bases from J, leaving 3 bases between. Germline CDR1 is SQVTM and CDR2 is ANQGSEA. The CDR3 spans 11 residues.

The chain is built from TRBV6-6 and TRBJ1-5; no clear D gene. The CDR3 has 13 amino acids. The V and J ends lost 2 bases and 1 base respectively, with 3 bases between them. Germline assignment: CDR1 MNHNY and CDR2 SVGAGI (reference sequence). This CDR3 is CASSYDSNQPQHF. CDR3 nucleotide sequence: TGTGCCAGCAGTTACGACAGCAATCAGCCCCAGCATTTT.

The rearrangement uses TRBV6-6 and TRBJ2-4; 7 bases match TRBD2. In germline, CDR1 is MNHNY, CDR2 SVGAGI (reference sequence). The CDR3 has 16 residues. The V and J ends lost 3 bases and 1 base, in that order; junction bases with no gene match: 6. In nucleotides, the CDR3 is TGTGCCAGCAGTTATAAGGGAGGGATGGCCAAAAACATTCAGTACTTC. Its translation: CASSYKGGMAKNIQYF.

In this sample, this clone turned up a few times. The CDR3 bases are TGTGCCAGCAGTTTCGGACAGGGGGGCACTGAAGCTTTCTTT. Amino acids: CASSFGQGGTEAFF. The V gene is TRBV28, the J gene TRBJ1-1; 10 bases are shared with TRBD1. Germline CDR1 is MDHEN and CDR2 is SYDVKM. Losses at the gene ends were 3 bases for V and 4 bases for J; bases not matched to a gene: 2. This CDR3 spans 14 amino acids.

The genes are TRBV30 and TRBJ2-7, with a possible D match to TRBD1 (6 bases). The germline V gene has CDR1 GTSNPN and CDR2 SVGIG (reference sequence). Trimming removed 7 bases from V and 2 bases from J, with 12 bases in between. The CDR3 loop spans 12 amino acids. CDR3 nucleotides: TGTGCCTCAGATACAGGGACCTACGAGCAGTACTTC. The encoded protein is CASDTGTYEQYF. Full variable domain (outside the CDR3, taken from reference TRBV30 and TRBJ2-7): SQTIHQWPATLVQPVGSPLSLECTVEGTSNPNLYWYRQAAGRGLQLLFYSVGIGQISSEVPQNLSASRPQDRQFILSSKKLLLSDSGFYLCASDTGTYEQYFGPGTRLTVT.

The chain links TRBV10-3 to TRBJ1-5; D call uncertain. Between the trimmed V and J ends, which lost 3 bases and 7 bases, there was a span of 10 bases. The germline CDR1 and CDR2 sequences are ENHRY and SYGVKD. The CDR3 contains 13 residues. The CDR3 DNA reads as TGTGCCATCAGTGAAAACGGGATCCAGCCCCAGCATTTT. Protein sequence: CAISENGIQPQHF.